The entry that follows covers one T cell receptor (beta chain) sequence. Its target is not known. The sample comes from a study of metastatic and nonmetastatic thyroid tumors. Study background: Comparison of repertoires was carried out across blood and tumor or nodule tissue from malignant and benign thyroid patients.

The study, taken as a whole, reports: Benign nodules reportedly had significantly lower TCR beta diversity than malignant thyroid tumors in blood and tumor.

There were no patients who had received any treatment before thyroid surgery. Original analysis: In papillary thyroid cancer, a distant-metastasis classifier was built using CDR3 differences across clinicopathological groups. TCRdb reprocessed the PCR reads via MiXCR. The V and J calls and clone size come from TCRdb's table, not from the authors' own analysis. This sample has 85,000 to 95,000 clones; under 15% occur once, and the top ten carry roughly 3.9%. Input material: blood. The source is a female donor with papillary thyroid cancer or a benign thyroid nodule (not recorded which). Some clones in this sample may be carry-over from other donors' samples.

For the CDR3, the DNA is TGTGCCAGCAGCTTCGCGTGGGGGGTTGCAAATGAGCAGTTCTTC. Its protein product is CASSFAWGVANEQFF. The chain employs TRBV7-2 and TRBJ2-1; TRBD2 might be the D (6 bases). The CDR3 is 15 amino acids. Germline values: CDR1 SGHTA, CDR2 FQGNSA. V was pared by 3 bases and J by 7 bases, with 16 bases between.